The present T cell receptor (beta chain) was sequenced within a study of shared clonotypes between healthy human individuals. Worth noting for this clone: Antigen: not known.

Sorted-subset replicate PCRs used about 180 ng DNA, 25,000 to 30,000 T cell genomes. Profiling relied on immunoSEQ multiplex PCR, and the TCRdb table lists in-frame clones only, not all of them. The table lists a few million clones, approximately 93% of them singletons, with 0.39% in the top ten. Germline CDR1 reads SGHRS; CDR2 reads YFSETQ. The CDR3 has 16 amino acids. Trimming cost V 4 bases and J 6 bases; bases outside gene matches: 12. Study-wide points: Researchers sampled only blood; tissue repertoires likely differ. Relative to memory subsets, naive subsets generally showed larger estimated richness.

This TCR was sampled from a man aged 18 to 30 in good health. Some clones in this sample may be carry-over from other donors' samples. The chain recombines TRBV5-1 with TRBJ2-7; TRBD2 agrees at 11 bases. What was sequenced was naive CD4+ T cells from PBMCs. Subset denoted: CD45RA+ positively selected. DNA for the CDR3: TGCGCCAGCAGCGATAGGCTAGCGGGAGGCCCCCCCGAGCAGTACTTC. This gives the protein CASSDRLAGGPPEQYF.